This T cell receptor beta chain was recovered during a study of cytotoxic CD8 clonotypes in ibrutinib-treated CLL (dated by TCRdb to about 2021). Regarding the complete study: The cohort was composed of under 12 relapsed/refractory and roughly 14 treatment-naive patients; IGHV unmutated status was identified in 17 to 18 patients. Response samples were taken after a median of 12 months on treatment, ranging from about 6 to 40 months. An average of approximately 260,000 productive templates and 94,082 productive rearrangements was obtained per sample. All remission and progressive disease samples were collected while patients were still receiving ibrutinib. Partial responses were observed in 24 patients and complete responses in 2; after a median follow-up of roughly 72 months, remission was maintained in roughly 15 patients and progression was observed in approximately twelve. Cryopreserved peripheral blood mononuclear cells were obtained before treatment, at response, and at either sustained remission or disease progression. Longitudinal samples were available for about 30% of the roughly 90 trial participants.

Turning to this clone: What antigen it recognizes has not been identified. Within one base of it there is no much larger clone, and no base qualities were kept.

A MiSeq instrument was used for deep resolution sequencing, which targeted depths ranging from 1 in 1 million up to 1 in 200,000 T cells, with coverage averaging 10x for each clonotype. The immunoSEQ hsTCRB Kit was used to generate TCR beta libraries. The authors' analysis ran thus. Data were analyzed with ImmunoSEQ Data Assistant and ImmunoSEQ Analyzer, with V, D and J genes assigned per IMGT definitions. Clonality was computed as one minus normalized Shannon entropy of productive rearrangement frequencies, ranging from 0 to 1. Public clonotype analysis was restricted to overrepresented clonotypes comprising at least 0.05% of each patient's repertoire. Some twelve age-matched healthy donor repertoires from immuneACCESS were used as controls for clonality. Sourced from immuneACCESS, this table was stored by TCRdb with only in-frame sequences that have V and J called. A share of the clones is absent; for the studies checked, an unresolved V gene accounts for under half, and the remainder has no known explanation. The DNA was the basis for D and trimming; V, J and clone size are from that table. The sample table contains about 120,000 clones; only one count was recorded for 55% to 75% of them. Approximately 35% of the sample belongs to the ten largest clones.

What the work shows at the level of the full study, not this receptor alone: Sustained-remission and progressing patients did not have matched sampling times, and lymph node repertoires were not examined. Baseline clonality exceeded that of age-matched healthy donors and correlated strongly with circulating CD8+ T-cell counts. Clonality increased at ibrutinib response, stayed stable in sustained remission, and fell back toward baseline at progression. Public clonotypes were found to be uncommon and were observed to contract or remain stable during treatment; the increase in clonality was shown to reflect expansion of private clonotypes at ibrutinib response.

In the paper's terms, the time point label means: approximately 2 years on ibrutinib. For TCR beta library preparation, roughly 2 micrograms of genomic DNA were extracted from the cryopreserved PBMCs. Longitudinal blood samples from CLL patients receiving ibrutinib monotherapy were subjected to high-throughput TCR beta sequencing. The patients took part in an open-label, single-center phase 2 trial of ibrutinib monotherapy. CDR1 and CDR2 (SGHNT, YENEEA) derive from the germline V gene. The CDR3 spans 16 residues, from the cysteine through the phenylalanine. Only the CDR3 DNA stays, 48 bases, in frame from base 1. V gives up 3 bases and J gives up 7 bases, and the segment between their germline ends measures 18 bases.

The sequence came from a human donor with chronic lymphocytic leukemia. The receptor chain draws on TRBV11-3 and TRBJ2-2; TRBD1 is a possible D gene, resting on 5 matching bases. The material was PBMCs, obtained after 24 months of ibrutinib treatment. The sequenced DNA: TGTGCCAGCAGCTTTCCGAACCGTCAGGGTAACGGGGAGCTGTTTTTT. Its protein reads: CASSFPNRQGNGELFF.